This note documents a single T cell receptor beta chain sequence. Its specificity is not known. These donors were members of the approximately 110-subject validation cohort, a group separate from the roughly 670-subject first cohort. This CDR3 is built from 14 residues. Per the germline V gene, CDR1 is SQVTM and CDR2 is ANQGSEA. Trimming stripped 4 bases from V and 1 base from J, with 10 bases between. This record belongs to a study of cytomegalovirus exposure and HLA in healthy donors. Some clones are missing from TCRdb's copy, which holds only in-frame ones; the method was immunoSEQ multiplex PCR. The data contain 200,000 to 250,000 clones, over 80% of them seen just once; the ten biggest clones take up over 12%. General observations from the study: The tendency of first-cohort TCR clusters to co-occur in the 95 to 150 validation repertoires was the finding of a later analysis.

Material: PBMCs. This TCR was sampled from a woman in her twenties or thirties in good health and CMV-seropositive. The chain joins TRBV29-1 to TRBJ2-2; D is ambiguous. DNA of the CDR3: TGCAGCGTTGTCTTTTCACGGAACACCGGGGAGCTGTTTTTT. Its translation is CSVVFSRNTGELFF.